Below are 22 T cell receptor beta chains sequenced from a single sample in a study of post-analysis software for immune sequencing data. Study results and limitations: About 5 TRBV segments were significantly more frequent in patients than in controls. TRBV5-6, TRBV5-1 and TRBV20-1 were among these segments.

These receptors' antigens are unknown. Prepared libraries of TCR beta cDNA carried unique molecular identifiers. One entry per CDR3 protein, called by TCRdb with MiXCR from the PCR reads. This sample has some 890,000 distinct CDR3 sequences; roughly half occur once, and the top ten carry 4.6%. The specimen sequenced was blood. Receptors originate from a girl between 5 and 17 years old with multiple sclerosis.

This clonotype was counted only a few times. The V call is TRBV10-3, the J call TRBJ2-1, with 12 positions matching TRBD2. Germline loops: CDR1 ENHRY, CDR2 SYGVKD. Trimming removed 7 bases from V and 8 bases from J; junction bases left unmatched: 6. The CDR3 contains 14 residues. CDR3 nucleotide sequence: TGTGCCATCAAGGTGACTAGCGGGGGACATGAGCAGTTCTTC. The encoded protein is CAIKVTSGGHEQFF.

The rearrangement uses TRBV2 and TRBJ2-5, with D maybe TRBD1 (6 bases). This CDR3 is built from 12 residues. V lost 8 bases and J lost 7, with 14 bases in between. The germline CDR1 and CDR2 sequences are SNHLY and FYNNEI. CDR3 residues: CASGGQGSTQYF. Written as DNA, the CDR3 is TGTGCCAGCGGGGGTCAGGGGTCGACCCAGTACTTC.

The V and J genes are TRBV20-1 and TRBJ2-7; TRBD1 aligns across 7 bases. In germline, CDR1 is DFQATT, CDR2 SNEGSKA (reference sequence). The trim removed 6 bases at V and 0 bases at J, leaving 14 bases unmatched. The length of the CDR3 is 16 residues. CDR3 protein: CSAPSPMTGISYEQYF. CDR3 nucleotide sequence: TGCAGTGCCCCCAGTCCGATGACAGGGATCTCCTACGAGCAGTACTTC.

CDR3 DNA sequence: TGTGCCAGCAGCAGCGGACTAGCGGGAAGCGATGAGCAGTTCTTC. The encoded protein is CASSSGLAGSDEQFF. V and J are TRBV7-2 and TRBJ2-1, with 12 bases lining up with TRBD2. This CDR3 contains 15 residues. V was pared by 5 bases and J by 8 bases, with 7 bases of the junction left unmatched. CDR1 and CDR2 (germline): SGHTA, FQGNSA.

The V gene is TRBV20-1, the J gene TRBJ2-5; D is ambiguous. The V gene's germline CDR1 is DFQATT and CDR2 SNEGSKA (reference sequence). CDR3 length equals 13 residues. V lost 4 bases to trimming and J lost 5 bases, with 14 bases between them. The CDR3 sequence is CSAKPDIRETQYF. As DNA, the CDR3 is TGCAGTGCTAAACCTGACATTAGGGAGACCCAGTACTTC.

This chain connects TRBV6-5 to TRBJ2-3; D is unresolved. The CDR3 has 15 residues. Germline assignment: CDR1 MNHEY and CDR2 SVGAGI. V lost 0 bases and J lost 9, with 16 bases in between. This CDR3 reads CASSYSGSLGSTQYF. CDR3 bases: TGTGCCAGCAGTTACTCGGGGTCCCTTGGGTCGACGCAGTATTTT.

The rearrangement links TRBV29-1 to TRBJ2-2, with 11 bases identical to TRBD1. The CDR3 has 15 amino acids. Germline V CDR1 and CDR2: SQVTM, ANQGSEA. V shed 8 bases, J shed 0 bases, and the junction held 5 bases outside the gene matches. The CDR3 loop is CSSRTGGPNTGELFF. In DNA form, the CDR3 reads TGCAGCTCTCGGACAGGGGGCCCGAACACCGGGGAGCTGTTTTTT.

This clonotype was recorded a few times. The V and J genes are TRBV7-9 and TRBJ2-5, with D perhaps matching TRBD2 (5 bases). Germline V CDR1 and CDR2: SEHNR, FQNEAQ (reference sequence). V was shortened by 3 bases and J by 1 base, with 15 bases between the two germline ends. CDR3 length: 16 residues. The CDR3 region is CASSFRRSSGQETQYF. CDR3 DNA: TGTGCCAGCAGCTTTAGGAGGTCGAGCGGCCAAGAGACCCAGTACTTC. Combining the CDR3 with reference TRBV7-9 and TRBJ2-5 gives the whole variable domain DTGVSQNPRHKITKRGQNVTFRCDPISEHNRLYWYRQTLGQGPEFLTYFQNEAQLEKSRLLSDRFSAERPKGSFSTLEIQRTEQGDSAMYLCASSFRRSSGQETQYFGPGTRLLVL.

This clonotype was recorded a few times. CDR3 region: CASELGTGGRRETQYF. The CDR3 coding sequence is TGTGCCAGCGAACTCGGGACAGGGGGCCGTCGGGAGACCCAGTACTTC. The chain employs TRBV6-1 and TRBJ2-5; 12 nucleotides align to TRBD1. The CDR3 sequence is 16 residues long. CDR1 is MNHNS, CDR2 SASEGT, per germline. Unmatched junction bases numbered 12, after V lost 8 bases and J lost 5 bases.

The chain uses TRBV20-1 and TRBJ1-1; possibly TRBD1 for D (5 bases). The CDR3 extends over 13 amino acids. CDR1 is DFQATT and CDR2 is SNEGSKA in the germline V gene (reference sequence). Trimming took off 6 bases at V and 3 bases at J, with 14 bases between the two ends. This CDR3 is CSARLWGDTEAFF. The CDR3 region has the DNA TGCAGTGCCAGGCTCTGGGGGGACACTGAAGCTTTCTTT.

The chain recombines TRBV18 with TRBJ2-3, with a weak D call TRBD1 (7 bases). The V end was cut by 3 bases, the J end by 5 bases, with 21 bases between. CDR1 and CDR2 (germline): KGHSH, LQKENI. The CDR3 covers 17 residues. The chain's CDR3 is CASSPDYRTGDRDTQYF. CDR3 nucleotides: TGTGCCAGCTCACCGGACTACCGGACAGGTGATAGAGATACGCAGTATTTT.

The table lists this clonotype with a few counts. The rearrangement uses TRBV20-1 and TRBJ2-1, with 11 bases that match TRBD2. The CDR3 is 16 amino acids. V dropped 4 bases and J dropped 2; count of bases not matched to a gene: 7. Per germline, CDR1 DFQATT and CDR2 SNEGSKA (reference sequence). The CDR3 loop reads CSATVAGGPTYNEQFF. CDR3 coding DNA: TGCAGTGCTACCGTAGCGGGAGGGCCCACCTACAATGAGCAGTTCTTC.

The chain combines TRBV12-5 with TRBJ1-1; D uncertain. The CDR3 is 12 residues long. The germline V and J ends were trimmed by 7 bases and 1 base, with 7 bases remaining between them. Germline assignment: CDR1 LGHNT and CDR2 FRNRAP. In DNA form, the CDR3 reads TGTGCTAGTGCCCCGTGGAACACTGAAGCTTTCTTT. Its translation: CASAPWNTEAFF.

This clonotype has a handful of counts. This chain joins TRBV7-9 and TRBJ2-7; the match to TRBD1 covers 7 bases. The CDR3 spans 14 residues. Looked up from germline, CDR1 is SEHNR and CDR2 is FQNEAQ (reference sequence). V trimming: 5 bases; J trimming: 3 bases; junction bases outside the gene matches: 7. CDR3: CASSRPGTDYEQYF. Written as DNA, the CDR3 is TGTGCCAGCAGCCGACCCGGGACAGACTACGAGCAGTACTTC.

This clonotype appeared a few times. The chain has TRBV3-1 and TRBJ2-1, with D unclear. The CDR3 is 12 residues long. Germline CDR1 LGHDT, CDR2 YNNKEL (reference sequence). Trimming pared 1 base from V and 13 bases from J, leaving 11 bases between. CDR3 in DNA: TGTGCCAGCAGCCAAGGAGGCCTACCTCAGTTCTTC. It encodes CASSQGGLPQFF.

J is TRBJ2-2 and V is TRBV9, with a weak D call TRBD1 (6 bases). CDR1 and CDR2 from the germline V gene are SGDLS and YYNGEE. Trimming took 1 base from V and 2 from J, leaving 12 bases between them. CDR3 size: 16 residues. CDR3 bases: TGTGCCAGCAGCGTAAATGTACAGGGAAACACCGGGGAGCTGTTTTTT. Translated, it gives CASSVNVQGNTGELFF. Drawing the rest from reference TRBV9 and TRBJ2-2, the complete variable domain is DSGVTQTPKHLITATGQRVTLRCSPRSGDLSVYWYQQSLDQGLQFLIQYYNGEERAKGNILERFSAQQFPDLHSELNLSSLELGDSALYFCASSVNVQGNTGELFFGEGSRLTVL.

The chain recombines TRBV6-4 with TRBJ2-7; TRBD2 is a possible D gene (5 bases). Looked up from germline, CDR1 is MRHNA and CDR2 is SNTAGT. There are 15 residues in the CDR3. Deletions cut 11 bases from V and 3 bases from J, with 23 bases between. Here the CDR3 DNA reads TGTGCCGGAGGCCGATTGCCAAGAGGAGGCTACGAGCAGTACTTC. This encodes CAGGRLPRGGYEQYF.

V usage is TRBV3-1 and J usage is TRBJ2-1, with 7 bases aligning to TRBD2. V lost 0 bases to trimming and J lost 4 bases; unmatched junction nucleotides: 3. Germline V gives CDR1 LGHDT, CDR2 YNNKEL (reference sequence). The CDR3 is 15 amino acids. CDR3 amino acids: CASSQDGRGYNEQFF. CDR3 nucleotides: TGTGCCAGCAGCCAAGACGGGCGGGGGTACAATGAGCAGTTCTTC.

This CDR3 is CSAKTVNYGYTF. As DNA, the CDR3 is TGCAGTGCTAAGACGGTGAACTATGGCTACACCTTC. The chain carries TRBV20-1 and TRBJ1-2; the D is unclear. CDR3 length equals 12 residues. V lost 4 bases and J lost 2, with 8 bases in between. Germline V gene lookup returns CDR1 DFQATT and CDR2 SNEGSKA (reference sequence).

In its sample, this clonotype was seen a few times. The V and J genes are TRBV13 and TRBJ2-3, with D perhaps matching TRBD1 or TRBD2 (5 bases each). The CDR3 has 17 amino acids. The V and J ends lost 2 bases and 4 bases respectively, with 19 bases between them. From germline, CDR1 is PRHDT and CDR2 FYEKMQ (reference sequence). CDR3 nucleotide sequence: TGTGCCAGCAGCTTACCACATGGGACCTTCCTTGCAGATACGCAGTATTTT. Translating gives CASSLPHGTFLADTQYF.

The rearrangement uses TRBV12-5 and TRBJ1-1, with D unresolved. V lost 0 bases, J lost 1 base, and 18 bases lay in between. The germline CDR1 and CDR2 sequences are LGHNT and FRNRAP. The CDR3 is made up of 18 amino acids. The CDR3 protein is CASGLVQFVGIANTEAFF. The DNA for the CDR3 is TGTGCTAGTGGTTTGGTACAATTCGTGGGGATCGCGAACACTGAAGCTTTCTTT.

This chain joins TRBV6-6 and TRBJ1-1; 9 positions agree with TRBD1. The ends lost 6 bases at V and 5 bases at J; junction bases unmatched: 10. From germline, CDR1 is MNHNY and CDR2 SVGAGI (reference sequence). The CDR3 is made up of 15 amino acids. The CDR3, as DNA: TGTGCCAGCAGGGGACAGGGTCTGGGGGGGACTGAAGCTTTCTTT. Residues: CASRGQGLGGTEAFF.